The sequence of this T cell receptor (delta chain) was determined in a study of γδ T cells in repeated Plasmodium falciparum infection. For the study at large: Age- and gender-matched Australian children served as comparison for malaria-exposed Malian children.

Gammadelta T cells were flow-sorted from PBMC into Vgamma9/Vdelta2+ and Vdelta2-negative populations for bulk analysis. The CDR3 has 23 residues. Trimming took 4 bases from V and 0 from J, leaving 36 bases between them. Germline lookup yields CDR1 TSWWSYY and CDR2 QGS. Study results and caveats: Donors in Mali lived in a small rural village, largely one ethnic group. Over time and infection, Vgamma9/Vdelta2+ repertoires remained highly stable and polyclonal.

Sequencing covered both gamma and delta TCR chains per sample. With CATT, TCRdb re-called clones from the multiplex PCR reads. Of 50,000 to 65,000 delta-chain clones in the sample, approximately 1.5% were seen once. The table lists this clone with a few counts. Its antigen is currently unknown. Translating this DNA gives a protein that differs at residue 15 from the TCRdb one, which belongs to a much larger clone; a read error is likely, and the protein shown is this translation. Sequencing input: gamma-delta T cells from blood. The chain joins TRDV1 to TRDJ1, with a tentative D call TRDD3 (7 bases). The receptor's source is a pool of human donors (malaria-infected and uninfected, not separated). The CDR3, as DNA: TGTGCTCTTGGGGCATGCTCCTTCCCGAGATTGAACTGGGGATGCCCGTACACCGATAAACTCATCTTT. Translation: CALGACSFPRLNWGCPYTDKLIF.